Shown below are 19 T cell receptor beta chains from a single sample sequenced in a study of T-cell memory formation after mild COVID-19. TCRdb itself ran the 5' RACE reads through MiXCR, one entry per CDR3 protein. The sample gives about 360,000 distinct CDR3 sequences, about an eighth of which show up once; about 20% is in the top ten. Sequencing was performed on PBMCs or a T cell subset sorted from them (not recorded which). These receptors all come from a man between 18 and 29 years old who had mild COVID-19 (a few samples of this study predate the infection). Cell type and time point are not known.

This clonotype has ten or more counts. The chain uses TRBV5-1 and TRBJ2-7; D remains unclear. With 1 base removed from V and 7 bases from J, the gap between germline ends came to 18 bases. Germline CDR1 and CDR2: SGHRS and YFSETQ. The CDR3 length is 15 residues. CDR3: CASSLSSGWGTEQYV. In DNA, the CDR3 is TGCGCCAGCAGCTTGTCTTCTGGGTGGGGTACGGAGCAGTACGTC.

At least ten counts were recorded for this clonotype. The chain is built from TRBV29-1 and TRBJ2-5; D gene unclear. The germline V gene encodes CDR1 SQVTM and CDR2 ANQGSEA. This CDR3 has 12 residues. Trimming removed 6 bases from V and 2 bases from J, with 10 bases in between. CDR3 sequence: CSVGTQQETQYF. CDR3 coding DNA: TGCAGCGTGGGAACCCAGCAAGAGACCCAGTACTTC.

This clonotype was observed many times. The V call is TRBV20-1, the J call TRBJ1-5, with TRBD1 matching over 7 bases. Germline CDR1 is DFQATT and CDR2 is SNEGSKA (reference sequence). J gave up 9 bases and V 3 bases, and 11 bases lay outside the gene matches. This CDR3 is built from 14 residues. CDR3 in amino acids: CSASRTTGSGPQHF. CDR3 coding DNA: TGCAGTGCTAGCCGCACGACAGGGAGTGGGCCCCAGCATTTT.

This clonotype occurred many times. The CDR3 coding sequence is TGTGCCACCAGCAGAGCAGCAATGGACAGGCGGAGGGCTTTCTTT. It yields the protein CATSRAAMDRRRAFF. The V and J genes are TRBV15 and TRBJ1-1; 7 bases map to TRBD1. The CDR3 consists of 15 residues. V shed 1 base and J 11 bases; nucleotides not matched to a gene: 13. Germline CDR1 and CDR2: LNHNV and YYDKDF (reference sequence).

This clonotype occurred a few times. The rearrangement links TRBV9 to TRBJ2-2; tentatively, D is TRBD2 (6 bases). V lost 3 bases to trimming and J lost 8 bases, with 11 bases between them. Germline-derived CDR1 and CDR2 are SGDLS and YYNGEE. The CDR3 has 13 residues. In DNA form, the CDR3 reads TGTGCCAGCAGCGCATCTAGCGTTGGGGAGCTGTTTTTT. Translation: CASSASSVGELFF.

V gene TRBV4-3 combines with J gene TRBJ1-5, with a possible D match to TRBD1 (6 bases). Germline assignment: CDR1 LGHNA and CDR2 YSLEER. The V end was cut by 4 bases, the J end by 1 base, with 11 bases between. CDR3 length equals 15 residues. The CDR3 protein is CASSPGHLSNQPQHF. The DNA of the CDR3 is TGCGCCAGCAGCCCGGGACACCTGAGCAATCAGCCCCAGCATTTT.

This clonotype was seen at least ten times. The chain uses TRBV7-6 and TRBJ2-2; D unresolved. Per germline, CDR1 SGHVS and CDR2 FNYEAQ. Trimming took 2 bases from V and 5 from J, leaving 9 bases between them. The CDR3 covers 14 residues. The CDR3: CASSLPSNTGELFF. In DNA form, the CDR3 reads TGTGCCAGCAGCTTACCCTCAAATACCGGGGAGCTGTTTTTT.

In DNA form, the CDR3 reads TGTGCCAGCAGTACCTCCGGGACAGGCTCCTACGAGCAGTACTTC. As protein: CASSTSGTGSYEQYF. The chain uses TRBV6-5 and TRBJ2-7; 8 bases align to TRBD1. V gave up 5 bases and J gave up 0 bases; unmatched junction bases: 6. Germline V CDR1 and CDR2: MNHEY, SVGAGI. The CDR3 sequence is 15 residues long.

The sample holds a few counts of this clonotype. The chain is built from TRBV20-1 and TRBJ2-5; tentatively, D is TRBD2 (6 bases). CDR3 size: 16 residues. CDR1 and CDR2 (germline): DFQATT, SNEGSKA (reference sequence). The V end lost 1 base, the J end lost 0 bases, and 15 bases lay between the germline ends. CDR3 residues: CSARVVGGMYQETQYF. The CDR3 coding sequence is TGCAGTGCTAGAGTGGTGGGCGGGATGTACCAAGAGACCCAGTACTTC.

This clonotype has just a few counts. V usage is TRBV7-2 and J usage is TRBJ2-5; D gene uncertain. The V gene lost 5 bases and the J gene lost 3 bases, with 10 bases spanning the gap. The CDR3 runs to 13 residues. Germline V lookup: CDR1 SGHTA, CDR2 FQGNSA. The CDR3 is CASSQRQEETQYF. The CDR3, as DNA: TGTGCCAGCAGCCAGAGGCAGGAAGAGACCCAGTACTTC.

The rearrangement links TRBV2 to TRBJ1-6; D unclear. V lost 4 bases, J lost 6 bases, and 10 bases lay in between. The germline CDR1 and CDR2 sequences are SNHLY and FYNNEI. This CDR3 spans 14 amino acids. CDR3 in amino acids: CASSARVPNSPLHF. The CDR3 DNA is TGTGCCAGCAGTGCCCGGGTTCCTAATTCACCCCTCCACTTT.

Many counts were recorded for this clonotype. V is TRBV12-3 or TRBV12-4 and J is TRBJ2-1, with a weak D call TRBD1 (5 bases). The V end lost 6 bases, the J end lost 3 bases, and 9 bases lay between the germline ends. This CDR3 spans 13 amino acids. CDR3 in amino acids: CASSWGRYNEQFF. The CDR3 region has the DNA TGTGCCAGCAGCTGGGGCCGCTACAATGAGCAGTTCTTC.

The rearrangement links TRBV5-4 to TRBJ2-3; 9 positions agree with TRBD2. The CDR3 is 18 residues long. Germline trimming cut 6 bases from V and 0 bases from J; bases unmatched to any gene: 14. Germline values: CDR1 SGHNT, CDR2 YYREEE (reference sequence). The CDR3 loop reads CASIPRGRGGASTDTQYF. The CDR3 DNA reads TGTGCCAGCATCCCCCGGGGGCGCGGGGGGGCGAGCACAGATACGCAGTATTTT.

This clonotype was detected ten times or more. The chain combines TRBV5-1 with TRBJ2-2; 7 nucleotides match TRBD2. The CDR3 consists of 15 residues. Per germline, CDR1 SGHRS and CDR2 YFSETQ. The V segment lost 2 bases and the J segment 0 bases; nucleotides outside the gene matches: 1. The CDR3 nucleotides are TGCGCCAGCAGCTTTGGACTAGCGAACACCGGGGAGCTGTTTTTT. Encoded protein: CASSFGLANTGELFF.

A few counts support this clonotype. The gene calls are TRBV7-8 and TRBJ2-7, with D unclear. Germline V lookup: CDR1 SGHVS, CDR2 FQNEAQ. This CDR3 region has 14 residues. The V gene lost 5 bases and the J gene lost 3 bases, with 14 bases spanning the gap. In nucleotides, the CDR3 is TGTGCCAGCAGCCTCGCCAGGACCCTCTACGAGCAGTACGTC. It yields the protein CASSLARTLYEQYV.

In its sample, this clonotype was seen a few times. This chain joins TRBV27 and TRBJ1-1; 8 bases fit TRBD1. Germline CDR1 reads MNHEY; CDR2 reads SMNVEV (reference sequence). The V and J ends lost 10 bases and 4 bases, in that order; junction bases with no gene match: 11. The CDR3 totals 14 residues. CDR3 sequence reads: CANQGARSATEAFF. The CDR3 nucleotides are TGTGCCAACCAGGGGGCGCGGTCTGCCACTGAAGCTTTCTTT.

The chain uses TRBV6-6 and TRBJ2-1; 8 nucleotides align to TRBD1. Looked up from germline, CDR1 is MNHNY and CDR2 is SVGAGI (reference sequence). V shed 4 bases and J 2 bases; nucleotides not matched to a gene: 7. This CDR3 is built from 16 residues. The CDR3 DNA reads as TGTGCCAGCAGTTCTCTGACAGGGGCGGCCTACAATGAGCAGTTCTTC. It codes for CASSSLTGAAYNEQFF.

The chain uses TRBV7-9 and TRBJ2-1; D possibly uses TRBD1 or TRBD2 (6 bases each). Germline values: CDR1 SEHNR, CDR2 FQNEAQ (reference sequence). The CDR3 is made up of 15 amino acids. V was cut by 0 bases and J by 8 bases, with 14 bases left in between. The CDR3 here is CASSLASGGLDEQFF. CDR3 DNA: TGTGCCAGCAGCTTAGCCTCCGGGGGCCTAGATGAGCAGTTCTTC.

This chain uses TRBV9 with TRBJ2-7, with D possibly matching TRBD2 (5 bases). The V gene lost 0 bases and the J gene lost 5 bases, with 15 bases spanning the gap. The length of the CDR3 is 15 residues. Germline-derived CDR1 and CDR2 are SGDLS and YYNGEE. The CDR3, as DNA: TGTGCCAGCAGCGTAGGTCGGTCTAGCAGCGACGAGCAGTACTTC. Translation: CASSVGRSSSDEQYF.